Each of the 3 T cell receptor beta chains below was sequenced from the same sample in a study of read filtering for tumor transcriptome and immune sequencing (dated by TCRdb to 2020 to 2022). The sequencer was an Illumina HiSeq 4000. TCR libraries were constructed from 400 to 500 ng RNA using the Immunoverse kit, and molecular barcoded adaptors covering alpha/delta and beta/gamma chains were employed. In-frame beta chains were kept once TCRdb had trimmed the public reads at Q25 with fastp and called clones with MiXCR. For every CDR3 protein sequence, its rows merge into one entry that carries the most common genes and DNA. This sample has roughly 18,000 distinct CDR3 sequences in its table, and over 20% of those were observed once. Of the sample, less than 25% falls within the top ten clones. Input material: a population of CD138-negative cells sorted from bone marrow. What the cell subset or site label conveys for this sample: bone marrow mononuclear cells depleted of CD138+ plasma/myeloma cells by negative magnetic selection. These receptors were taken from a donor aged 40 or over with multiple myeloma.

This clonotype was counted ten times or more. The V gene is TRBV29-1, the J gene TRBJ1-4; D unresolved. Germline V gene data show CDR1 as SQVTM and CDR2 as ANQGSEA. V lost 6 bases to trimming and J lost 4 bases, with 3 bases between them. The CDR3 extends over 10 amino acids. CDR3 in DNA: TGCAGCGTGTTTAATGAAAAACTGTTTTTT. Translation: CSVFNEKLFF.

This clonotype was detected only a few times. This rearrangement joins TRBV6-1 to TRBJ2-1; D is undetermined. Per the germline V gene, CDR1 is MNHNS and CDR2 is SASEGT. CDR3 length equals 13 residues. V gave up 7 bases and J gave up 1 base, with 8 bases separating them. The CDR3 region has the DNA TGTGCCAGCACTTTGTTGTCCTACAATGAGCAGTTCTTC. It is translated as CASTLLSYNEQFF.

Concerning this clonotype: A much larger clone lies one base from this, so it may be a read error. V usage is TRBV4-1 and J usage is TRBJ2-5, with D possibly TRBD2 on 7 matching bases. V lost 1 base and J 4 bases, leaving 10 bases between the germline ends. The CDR3 totals 14 residues. Germline CDR1 MGHRA, CDR2 YSYEKL. The CDR3 protein is CASSQGGGAETQYF. In DNA, the CDR3 is TGCGCCAGCAGCCAAGGGGGGGGGGCAGAGACCCAGTACTTC.